These T cell receptor beta chains were read from a single sample in a study of blood T cells in healthy people across ages. A single record per CDR3 protein comes from TCRdb applying MiXCR to the 5' RACE reads. The sample records approximately 600,000 distinct CDR3 sequences, roughly three fifths being singletons. Sequenced material: blood. These receptors all stem from a man aged 55 to 70 in good health. Both conserved end residues are part of each CDR3. D genes are given only for firm matches. Size is stated for part of the rows, as once, few or many counts, or as a class when the clone is expanded.

V,length,D,J,size,CDR3,DNA
TRBV6-6,15,.,TRBJ1-4,.,CASSRRGGGNEKLFF,TGTGCCAGCAGCCGACGGGGTGGGGGTAATGAAAAACTGTTTTTT
TRBV7-9,15,.,TRBJ1-1,.,CASFRAGLGHTEAFF,TGTGCCAGCTTCCGGGCAGGTTTGGGACACACTGAAGCTTTCTTT
TRBV20-1,15,TRBD1,TRBJ2-1,.,CNARGGRGTHNEQFF,TGCAATGCTAGAGGGGGCAGGGGAACCCACAATGAGCAGTTCTTC
TRBV10-3,16,TRBD2,TRBJ2-3,.,CAISDQAGGITDTQYF,TGTGCCATCAGTGACCAAGCGGGGGGAATAACAGATACGCAGTATTTT
TRBV3-1,13,.,TRBJ1-6,.,CASSQADGSPLHF,TGTGCCAGCAGCCAAGCGGATGGTTCACCCCTCCACTTT
TRBV7-9,15,TRBD2,TRBJ2-5,.,CASVPSGTLQETQYF,TGTGCCAGCGTGCCTAGCGGGACATTGCAAGAGACCCAGTACTTC
TRBV27,15,TRBD2,TRBJ2-1,few,CASSLSPGLAAEQFF,TGTGCCAGCAGTTTATCTCCGGGACTAGCGGCTGAGCAGTTCTTC
TRBV29-1,15,TRBD2,TRBJ2-3,.,CSVVIAGARSDTQYF,TGCAGCGTTGTAATAGCGGGGGCCCGATCGGATACGCAGTATTTT
TRBV7-2,13,.,TRBJ2-1,.,CASSSGRVFEQFF,TGTGCCAGCAGCTCTGGACGCGTTTTTGAGCAGTTCTTC
TRBV9,16,TRBD1,TRBJ1-1,.,CASSVVPGGGNTEAFF,TGTGCCAGCAGCGTAGTGCCAGGGGGAGGTAACACTGAAGCTTTCTTT
TRBV28,10,.,TRBJ2-1,.,CASESREQFF,TGTGCCAGCGAGTCTCGGGAGCAGTTCTTC
TRBV4-1,15,.,TRBJ2-7,.,CASSQLNRASYEQYF,TGCGCCAGCAGCCAATTAAACAGGGCCTCCTACGAGCAGTACTTC
TRBV7-2,15,.,TRBJ1-4,once,CASSLGGEINEKLFF,TGTGCCAGCAGCTTAGGAGGGGAAATTAATGAAAAACTGTTTTTT
TRBV12-3/TRBV12-4,12,.,TRBJ2-3,.,CASRLGADVEYF,TGTGCCAGCAGATTGGGAGCAGATGTGGAATATTTT
TRBV11-2,17,.,TRBJ1-1,.,CASSTRKRQFEATEAFF,TGTGCCAGCAGCACCCGCAAACGACAGTTTGAGGCCACTGAAGCTTTCTTT
TRBV20-1,13,.,TRBJ1-5,.,CSALRDSNQPQHF,TGCAGTGCCCTCAGGGACAGCAATCAGCCCCAGCATTTT
TRBV5-1,14,.,TRBJ2-3,.,CASSTDAGRDTQYF,TGCGCCAGCAGCACGGACGCGGGAAGAGATACGCAGTATTTT
TRBV7-9,17,.,TRBJ2-3,.,CASSLAVGVSSTDTQYF,TGTGCCAGCAGCTTAGCGGTTGGGGTGTCTAGCACAGATACGCAGTATTTT
TRBV5-1,15,.,TRBJ2-3,.,CASSAHSPSTDTQYF,TGCGCCAGCAGCGCCCACAGTCCTAGCACAGATACGCAGTATTTT
TRBV7-6,16,.,TRBJ2-1,.,CASSSRSGTSSETQFF,TGTGCCAGCAGCTCCCGTTCCGGAACTAGTTCGGAGACCCAGTTCTTC
TRBV15,16,.,TRBJ2-5,few,CATSREASGMEETQYF,TGTGCCACCAGCAGAGAAGCGTCAGGGATGGAAGAGACCCAGTACTTC
TRBV15,16,TRBD1,TRBJ1-6,once,CATSRGDSSYNSPLHF,TGTGCCACCAGCAGAGGGGACAGCTCCTATAATTCACCCCTCCACTTT
TRBV9,14,TRBD1,TRBJ1-5,few,CASSQGGGYQPQHF,TGTGCCAGCAGCCAGGGGGGGGGTTATCAGCCCCAGCATTTT
TRBV11-1,15,TRBD1,TRBJ2-1,.,CASSYPGTANNEQFF,TGTGCCAGCAGCTACCCGGGGACAGCCAACAATGAGCAGTTCTTC
TRBV25-1,14,TRBD1,TRBJ1-6,.,CASSAGTGWSPLHF,TGTGCCAGCAGTGCGGGGACAGGGTGGTCACCCCTCCACTTT
TRBV20-1,16,.,TRBJ2-5,.,CSASDGLRGVQETQYF,TGCAGTGCTAGTGACGGGCTCCGAGGGGTTCAAGAGACCCAGTACTTC
TRBV7-2,15,TRBD2,TRBJ2-3,.,CASSLNSGGTDTQYF,TGTGCCAGCAGCTTGAATAGCGGGGGCACAGATACGCAGTATTTT
TRBV5-1,18,TRBD2,TRBJ2-1,.,CASSLRTILAGAYNEQFF,TGCGCCAGCAGCCTCCGCACGATACTAGCGGGGGCATACAATGAGCAGTTCTTC
TRBV20-1,17,TRBD2,TRBJ2-1,.,CSAPPSLAGGLYNEQFF,TGCAGTGCTCCCCCTTCACTAGCGGGGGGGCTATACAATGAGCAGTTCTTC
TRBV7-8,14,.,TRBJ2-1,.,CASSLLANYNEQFF,TGTGCCAGCAGCTTACTAGCGAACTACAATGAGCAGTTCTTC
TRBV6-6,16,TRBD2,TRBJ2-5,.,CVSSYGTSGDQETQYF,TGTGTCAGCAGTTACGGGACTAGCGGGGATCAAGAGACCCAGTACTTC
TRBV28,12,.,TRBJ2-5,.,CASKLDSNEQYF,TGTGCCAGCAAACTGGACAGCAATGAGCAGTACTTC
TRBV29-1,14,.,TRBJ1-1,.,CSVGRDTRNTEAFF,TGCAGCGTTGGTAGGGACACGAGAAACACTGAAGCTTTCTTT
TRBV6-6,11,.,TRBJ1-1,.,CASSYLYEAFF,TGTGCCAGCAGTTACTTGTATGAAGCTTTCTTT
TRBV27,14,.,TRBJ2-1,.,CASSSGGDINEQFF,TGTGCCAGCAGTTCAGGAGGGGACATCAATGAGCAGTTCTTC
TRBV20-1,13,TRBD1,TRBJ1-4,many,CSAYRGPHEKLFF,TGCAGTGCTTACAGGGGGCCTCATGAAAAACTGTTTTTT
TRBV5-1,14,.,TRBJ2-1,.,CASSAAWSYNEQFF,TGCGCCAGCAGCGCGGCTTGGTCCTACAATGAGCAGTTCTTC
TRBV27,14,TRBD2,TRBJ2-1,.,CASSSSGAWGEQFF,TGTGCCAGCAGTTCTAGCGGAGCCTGGGGTGAGCAGTTCTTC
TRBV6-5,15,TRBD2,TRBJ2-3,.,CASSYGGTSPDTQYF,TGTGCCAGCAGTTACGGGGGGACTAGCCCAGATACGCAGTATTTT
TRBV6-6,17,.,TRBJ2-7,many,CASSYSDRIGSVYEQYF,TGTGCCAGCAGTTATTCCGATAGGATCGGAAGTGTCTACGAGCAGTACTTC
TRBV5-1,19,TRBD2,TRBJ2-3,.,CASSWGTAGVSSSTDTQYF,TGCGCCAGCAGCTGGGGAACGGCGGGGGTCTCTTCTAGCACAGATACGCAGTATTTT